The following is a T cell receptor beta chain sequence with its context. The CDR3 is 16 residues long. With V trimmed by 4 bases and J by 0 bases, 6 bases remained unmatched. Germline values: CDR1 SGHNT, CDR2 YYREEE (reference sequence). This entry is derived from a study of control samples from healthy donors and cancer patients. Assay used: immunoSEQ multiplex PCR; TCRdb lists only in-frame clones, some missing. This sample has about 160,000 clones, with around nine tenths found just once. The chain is built from TRBV5-4 and TRBJ2-7; 11 bases are shared with TRBD2. The sequenced sample consisted of blood. The receptor was isolated from a man between 25 and 39 years old in good health. CDR3 DNA: TGTGCCAGCAGCCTAGCGGGGGGCCTAACCTCCTACGAGCAGTACTTC. Protein: CASSLAGGLTSYEQYF. The whole variable domain, filled in from reference TRBV5-4 and TRBJ2-7, reads ETGVTQSPTHLIKTRGQQVTLRCSSQSGHNTVSWYQQALGQGPQFIFQYYREEENGRGNFPPRFSGLQFPNYSSELNVNALELDDSALYLCASSLAGGLTSYEQYFGPGTRLTVT.